Described below is a single TCR beta chain sequence and its context. This entry belongs to a study of blood T cell repertoires in COVID-19. Study-wide context: Acute-phase and convalescent COVID-19 samples originated in the United States, Italy and Spain. T cells, B-cell-depleted T cells, or PBMCs provided the cDNA or gDNA that served as material.

Source study methods: By means of reference gene primer amplification, nucleated cell counts were estimated. The method was immunoSEQ multiplex PCR; TCRdb's version includes in-frame clones alone and lacks a portion of them. D and trimming were read from the DNA, whereas the V and J calls and clone size are those reported in that table. The sample yields roughly 230,000 clones, over 75% seen once. The CDR3 is 14 residues long. V lost 1 base, J lost 8 bases, and 8 bases stayed unmatched. Germline CDR1 and CDR2: SGHDT and YYEEEE. Material for sequencing was peripheral blood. This receptor was obtained from a human donor in a cohort sampled during active COVID-19. The chain carries TRBV5-6 and TRBJ1-2, with 7 positions matching TRBD1. The DNA for the CDR3 is TGTGCCAGCAGCTTGCTCACAGGGGAAATGGGCTACACCTTC. Protein product: CASSLLTGEMGYTF. The whole variable domain, filled in from reference TRBV5-6 and TRBJ1-2, reads DAGVTQSPTHLIKTRGQQVTLRCSPKSGHDTVSWYQQALGQGPQFIFQYYEEEERQRGNFPDRFSGHQFPNYSSELNVNALLLGDSALYLCASSLLTGEMGYTFGSGTRLTVV.